This entry concerns a single T cell receptor beta chain. Between the trimmed V and J ends, which lost 6 bases and 0 bases, there was a span of 8 bases. The CDR3 sequence is 13 residues long. CDR1 is MNHEY and CDR2 is SVGAGI in the germline V gene. The sample originates from a study of blood T cell repertoires in COVID-19. Overall study context: COVID-19 samples collected from the United States, Italy and Spain covered acute and convalescent phases.

TCRdb's table, derived via immunoSEQ multiplex PCR, lists solely in-frame clones and lacks some. The table has 65,000 to 95,000 clones, approximately 92% seen once. The receptor was isolated from a man aged 80 or over with acute or convalescent COVID-19. V and J are TRBV6-5 and TRBJ2-5; D uncertain. The specimen was peripheral blood. The CDR3 DNA reads as TGTGCCAGCAGGCCGACTTACCAAGAGACCCAGTACTTC. Translated: CASRPTYQETQYF.